This T cell receptor beta chain was obtained from a study of blood T cell repertoires in COVID-19. At the level of the study: Collection of acute and convalescent COVID-19 samples took place in the United States, Italy and Spain. PBMCs, B-cell-depleted T cells, or T cells were the source of the cDNA or gDNA that made up the material.

The CDR3 runs to 13 residues. Germline-derived CDR1 and CDR2 are GTSNPN and SVGIG (reference sequence). Trimming left V 2 bases short and J 11 bases short, with 15 bases between. In the authors' methods: Reference gene primers were amplified, and this amplification served to estimate nucleated cell counts. The assay was immunoSEQ multiplex PCR, and TCRdb's table has in-frame clones only and misses some. The DNA was the basis for D and trimming; V, J and clone size are from that table. The sample lists 200,000 to 250,000 clones, roughly 87% occurring once. This clone was seen a single time. The source of this sequence is a woman aged 18-29 years who had recovered from COVID-19. The sequenced material came from peripheral blood. The J gene is TRBJ1-4, the V gene TRBV30; D remains unclear. The DNA for the CDR3 is TGTGCCTGGAGTCCGGGTCGAAAAAATAAACTGTTTTTT. It yields the protein CAWSPGRKNKLFF.